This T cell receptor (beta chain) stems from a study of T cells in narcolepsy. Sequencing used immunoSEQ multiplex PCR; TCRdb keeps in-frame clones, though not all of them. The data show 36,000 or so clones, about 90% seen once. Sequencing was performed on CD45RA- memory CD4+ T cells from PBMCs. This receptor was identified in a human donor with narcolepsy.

The CDR3: CASSVQLATVGDTQYF. The CDR3 DNA follows: TGCGCCAGCAGCGTCCAACTAGCTACTGTCGGCGATACGCAGTATTTT. The V gene is TRBV5-1, the J gene TRBJ2-3; TRBD2 is a possible D gene (6 bases). Trimming took off 4 bases at V and 6 bases at J, with 21 bases between the two ends. CDR1 SGHRS and CDR2 YFSETQ come from the germline V gene. The CDR3 is 16 residues long.